These 6 T cell receptor beta chains were all obtained from the same sample, sequenced in a study of blood T cell dynamics during melanoma immunotherapy. The assay was immunoSEQ multiplex PCR, and TCRdb's table has in-frame clones only and misses some. This table has 13,000 or so clones, nearly 90% appearing once. Documented time point: pre-treatment baseline. This material consisted of blood, taken from a patient treated with checkpoint blockade. Receptors originate from a human donor with melanoma.

J is TRBJ1-5 and V is TRBV9; D is perhaps TRBD1 (6 bases). Germline V lookup: CDR1 SGDLS, CDR2 YYNGEE. The length of the CDR3 is 16 residues. The V and J ends lost 4 bases and 2 bases respectively, with 16 bases between them. The CDR3 is CASSPTGRGGNQPQHF. The CDR3 DNA reads as TGTGCCAGCAGCCCCACAGGGAGGGGGGGCAATCAGCCCCAGCATTTT.

The chain links TRBV6-1 to TRBJ1-6; the D gene is possibly TRBD1 (5 bases). The V and J ends lost 1 base and 7 bases respectively, with 11 bases between them. The CDR3 runs 15 residues. Germline V CDR1 and CDR2: MNHNS, SASEGT. CDR3 DNA: TGTGCCAGCAGTGAAGGGGGGAGTAGGAATTCACCCCTCCACTTT. It is translated as CASSEGGSRNSPLHF.

CDR3 nucleotides: TGTGCCAGTAGTACAGGTTTCGAGTCCAAAAACATTCAGTACTTC. It translates to CASSTGFESKNIQYF. This chain uses TRBV19 with TRBJ2-4; D is unclear. The CDR3 contains 15 residues. Germline CDR1 is LNHDA and CDR2 is SQIVND (reference sequence). V lost 4 bases to trimming and J lost 2 bases, with 12 bases between them.

This clone showed up just a few times. The V and J genes are TRBV19 and TRBJ2-1; 13 nucleotides align to TRBD2. The CDR3 spans 15 residues. V trimming: 7 bases; J trimming: 9 bases; junction bases outside the gene matches: 9. The germline CDR1 and CDR2 sequences are LNHDA and SQIVND (reference sequence). DNA for the CDR3: TGTGCCAGTAAAAGGAGGACTAGCGGGAGTAGTGAGCAGTTCTTC. The encoded protein is CASKRRTSGSSEQFF.

The chain employs TRBV18 and TRBJ2-5; D unclear. The CDR3 runs to 14 residues. Germline CDR1 and CDR2: KGHSH and LQKENI. The V end was cut by 3 bases, the J end by 4 bases, with 12 bases between. The DNA of the CDR3 is TGTGCCAGCTCACCTCTCCAGGATGGAGAGACCCAGTACTTC. This gives the protein CASSPLQDGETQYF.

J is TRBJ2-7 and V is TRBV4-3, with a possible D match to TRBD2 (5 bases). This CDR3 is built from 13 residues. The V gene lost 1 base and the J gene lost 6 bases, with 10 bases spanning the gap. Germline CDR1 is LGHNA and CDR2 is YSLEER. DNA of the CDR3: TGCGCCAGCAGCCAAGTCTCCGGGATCGAGCAGTACTTC. It codes for CASSQVSGIEQYF.